A single sample gave rise to the 26 T cell receptor beta chains below, sequenced in a study of shared clonotypes between healthy human individuals (TCRdb year 2020). CD8 naive samples were CD45RO-negative cells positively selected for CCR7, giving a CD45RA+CCR7+ population that excluded TemRA cells. Library construction relied on the immunoSEQ multiplex PCR assay. The immuneACCESS repertoire file appears here via TCRdb, limited to in-frame rearrangements. These files lack a portion of the clones; in checked studies, under half of the deficit traces to unresolved V genes, and the cause of the others is not known. In this sample the table shows over 2 million clones, approximately 94% of which occur a single time. The ten largest clones add up to 1.1% of the sample. Input material: naive CD8+ T cells sorted from blood. This specimen's cell subset or site label, per the study, means: CD45RA+CCR7+. These receptors were collected from a man younger than 30 in good health.

The chain employs TRBV5-1 and TRBJ2-7, with D perhaps assigned TRBD1 or TRBD2 (6 bases each). The V gene lost 1 base and the J gene lost 4 bases, with 12 bases spanning the gap. Germline values: CDR1 SGHRS, CDR2 YFSETQ. The length of the CDR3 is 14 residues. CDR3 loop: CASSLRGAEYEQYF. The CDR3 nucleotides are TGCGCCAGCAGCTTGAGGGGGGCCGAGTACGAGCAGTACTTC.

This clone was seen only once. The same CDR3 arises from other DNA sequences in this sample as well. The chain is built from TRBV5-1 and TRBJ1-6; no definite D call. CDR3 length: 14 amino acids. CDR1 SGHRS and CDR2 YFSETQ come from the germline V gene. Trimming took off 0 bases at V and 4 bases at J, with 5 bases between the two ends. CDR3 protein: CASSLEQYNSPLHF. DNA of the CDR3: TGCGCCAGCAGCTTGGAACAGTATAATTCACCCCTCCACTTT.

The V call is TRBV7-9, the J call TRBJ1-2; TRBD1 is a possible D gene (5 bases). Germline values: CDR1 SEHNR, CDR2 FQNEAQ (reference sequence). V lost 0 bases, J lost 6 bases, and 11 bases lay in between. The CDR3 loop spans 14 amino acids. In DNA, the CDR3 is TGTGCCAGCAGCTTAGCCCCCAGGGAGAATGGCTACACCTTC. Translated: CASSLAPRENGYTF.

The chain uses TRBV4-3 and TRBJ2-3, with a weak D call TRBD2 (6 bases). This CDR3 is built from 15 residues. V was clipped by 3 bases and J by 2 bases, with 12 bases between them. The germline V gene has CDR1 LGHNA and CDR2 YSLEER. Written as DNA, the CDR3 is TGCGCCAGCAGCCAGGAAGGGGACTTCACAGATACGCAGTATTTT. Protein sequence: CASSQEGDFTDTQYF.

The chain combines TRBV5-1 with TRBJ1-2; D remains unclear. Per germline, CDR1 SGHRS and CDR2 YFSETQ. V lost 0 bases, J lost 3 bases, and 18 bases lay in between. This CDR3 is built from 17 residues. The CDR3 nucleotides are TGCGCCAGCAGCTTGGGCCCAACCGGCATTACCGACTATGGCTACACCTTC. Its protein product is CASSLGPTGITDYGYTF.

The rearrangement uses TRBV5-6 and TRBJ2-5; 7 bases agree with TRBD1. After removal of 4 bases from V and 3 bases from J, the junction contained 12 bases not matched to a gene. The CDR3 runs to 16 residues. The germline gives CDR1 SGHDT, CDR2 YYEEEE. CDR3 region: CASSETGRTLEETQYF. The CDR3 DNA follows: TGTGCCAGCAGCGAGACAGGGCGCACCCTTGAAGAGACCCAGTACTTC.

The chain couples TRBV27 to TRBJ2-1, with 8 positions matching TRBD2. The CDR3 has 15 residues. Per the germline V gene, CDR1 is MNHEY and CDR2 is SMNVEV (reference sequence). V dropped 4 bases and J dropped 4; count of bases not matched to a gene: 6. The CDR3 nucleotides are TGTGCCAGCAGTTCCGGGGGGGTTGGGTACAATGAGCAGTTCTTC. The encoded protein is CASSSGGVGYNEQFF.

This chain connects TRBV27 to TRBJ2-1, with 8 bases that match TRBD1. CDR1 is MNHEY, CDR2 SMNVEV, per germline (reference sequence). Losses at the gene ends were 5 bases for V and 7 bases for J; bases not matched to a gene: 1. The CDR3 is made up of 12 amino acids. CDR3 sequence (DNA): TGTGCCAGCAGTACAGGGGGAAATGAGCAGTTCTTC. Residues: CASSTGGNEQFF.

V usage is TRBV28 and J usage is TRBJ1-5, with 7 bases identical to TRBD1. The CDR3 has 17 amino acids. Germline values: CDR1 MDHEN, CDR2 SYDVKM. J was trimmed by 0 bases and V by 5 bases; bases with no gene match: 10. The CDR3 here is CASSPQTQGYSNQPQHF. The CDR3 coding sequence is TGTGCCAGCAGTCCGCAAACACAGGGGTATAGCAATCAGCCCCAGCATTTT.

V usage is TRBV6-6 and J usage is TRBJ2-7, with 10 bases identical to TRBD2. Germline CDR1 is MNHNY and CDR2 is SVGAGI (reference sequence). Germline trimming cut 6 bases from V and 3 bases from J; bases unmatched to any gene: 8. The CDR3 is 15 amino acids. CDR3 DNA: TGTGCCAGCAGCGAACTAGCGGGGTTAGTCTACGAGCAGTACTTC. Amino acids: CASSELAGLVYEQYF.

The CDR3 region has the DNA TGTGCCAGCAGCTTAGGAGAGTTTAATACAGATACGCAGTATTTT. It is translated as CASSLGEFNTDTQYF. This rearrangement joins TRBV7-2 to TRBJ2-3; D is uncertain. CDR3 length: 15 residues. CDR1 is SGHTA and CDR2 is FQGNSA in the germline V gene. Trimming stripped 1 base from V and 3 bases from J, with 11 bases between.

The chain carries TRBV11-2 and TRBJ1-1; 8 nucleotides line up with TRBD1. The CDR3 length is 16 residues. J lost 3 bases, V lost 5 bases, and 11 bases had no gene match. Germline V gene data show CDR1 as SGHAT and CDR2 as FQNNGV. CDR3 nucleotide sequence: TGTGCCAGCAGCCAACCTCAGGGGGCCTTCGACACTGAAGCTTTCTTT. Its protein is CASSQPQGAFDTEAFF.

V gene TRBV2 combines with J gene TRBJ2-7, with D possibly matching TRBD1 (6 bases). V shed 7 bases and J shed 3 bases, with 13 bases lying between them. CDR1 and CDR2 (germline): SNHLY, FYNNEI. The CDR3 runs 13 residues. In DNA, the CDR3 is TGTGCCAGCATTCAGGGGCTGGGCTACGAGCAGTACTTC. It yields the protein CASIQGLGYEQYF.

The chain couples TRBV9 to TRBJ2-1; TRBD2 matches 8 bases. The germline gives CDR1 SGDLS, CDR2 YYNGEE. The V segment lost 4 bases and the J segment 9 bases; nucleotides outside the gene matches: 15. CDR3 length: 16 residues. The CDR3 coding sequence is TGTGCCAGCAGCTCCCCCAGCGGGAGTAATCGACGTGAGCAGTTCTTC. It translates to CASSSPSGSNRREQFF.

This chain uses TRBV27 with TRBJ2-7, with D possibly matching TRBD1 (5 bases). The CDR3 spans 15 residues. CDR1 is MNHEY and CDR2 is SMNVEV in the germline V gene (reference sequence). V lost 2 bases, J lost 0 bases, and 11 bases lay in between. CDR3 residues: CASSLGGASSYEQYF. CDR3 sequence (DNA): TGTGCCAGCAGTTTAGGTGGGGCGAGCTCCTACGAGCAGTACTTC.

The chain employs TRBV18 and TRBJ1-1, with 7 nucleotides matching TRBD1. V shed 3 bases and J 3 bases; nucleotides not matched to a gene: 4. This CDR3 is built from 14 residues. Germline V CDR1 and CDR2: KGHSH, LQKENI. The CDR3 DNA follows: TGTGCCAGCTCACCGACAGGGATTGACACTGAAGCTTTCTTT. This codes for CASSPTGIDTEAFF.

The rearrangement links TRBV2 to TRBJ2-5, with 7 bases fitting TRBD1. The CDR3 length is 13 residues. V lost 8 bases and J lost 4; bases outside the gene matches: 7. CDR1 is SNHLY, CDR2 FYNNEI, per germline. CDR3 protein: CASLRDRRETQYF. The CDR3, as DNA: TGTGCCAGCCTCCGGGACAGACGAGAGACCCAGTACTTC.

This clone was counted ten times or more. The same CDR3 is also encoded by other DNA sequences in this sample. The CDR3 DNA follows: TGTGCCTGGAGAGTAGGGAACTATGGCTACACCTTC. Translated: CAWRVGNYGYTF. V usage is TRBV30 and J usage is TRBJ1-2; D not resolved. V was trimmed by 3 bases and J by 2 bases, leaving 7 bases between them. The CDR3 spans 12 residues. Germline V lookup: CDR1 GTSNPN, CDR2 SVGIG (reference sequence).

Worth noting for this clone: Other DNA sequences from this sample encode an identical CDR3 as well. The genes are TRBV5-1 and TRBJ2-7, with D perhaps TRBD1 (6 bases). Germline V CDR1 and CDR2: SGHRS, YFSETQ. The V gene lost 0 bases and the J gene lost 4 bases, with 8 bases spanning the gap. CDR3 length: 13 amino acids. The CDR3 nucleotides read TGCGCCAGCAGCTTGGCACAGGGATACGAGCAGTACTTC. It translates to CASSLAQGYEQYF.

The V call is TRBV5-6, the J call TRBJ1-4, with a possible D match to TRBD1 (6 bases). Trimming removed 3 bases at V and 7 bases at J, with 16 bases between. This CDR3 region has 15 residues. Germline V gene lookup returns CDR1 SGHDT and CDR2 YYEEEE. CDR3 sequence: CASSSRQDDFEKLFF. The CDR3 coding sequence is TGTGCCAGCAGCTCTCGACAGGATGATTTTGAAAAACTGTTTTTT.

In regard to this clone: Other DNA sequences in this specimen translate into the identical CDR3. This rearrangement joins TRBV4-1 to TRBJ2-7, with D perhaps TRBD1 (5 bases). Germline loops: CDR1 MGHRA, CDR2 YSYEKL. The CDR3 is 13 amino acids. The germline V and J ends were trimmed by 3 bases and 3 bases, with 9 bases remaining between them. Written as DNA, the CDR3 is TGCGCCAGCAGCCAGGGGCCCCTCTACGAGCAGTACTTC. It translates to CASSQGPLYEQYF.

CDR3 DNA: TGTGCCAGCAGTTACAGGGGTGCTAGCACAGATACGCAGTATTTT. Translation gives CASSYRGASTDTQYF. The chain couples TRBV11-3 to TRBJ2-3, with TRBD1 matching 7 bases. Per germline, CDR1 SGHNT and CDR2 YENEEA. V lost 6 bases, J lost 0 bases, and 6 bases stayed unmatched. This CDR3 is built from 15 residues.

The gene calls are TRBV2 and TRBJ1-1; D is perhaps TRBD1 (5 bases). V dropped 4 bases and J dropped 5 bases, with 11 bases sitting between them. CDR3 length: 13 residues. The germline gives CDR1 SNHLY, CDR2 FYNNEI. The CDR3 loop reads CASSGAGGTEAFF. The CDR3, as DNA: TGTGCCAGCAGTGGAGCCGGGGGTACTGAAGCTTTCTTT.

This chain connects TRBV25-1 to TRBJ1-1; D remains ambiguous. This CDR3 spans 15 amino acids. Between the trimmed V and J ends, which lost 1 base and 4 bases, there was a span of 13 bases. Germline V gene sequence: CDR1 MGHDK, CDR2 SYGVNS. Written as DNA, the CDR3 is TGTGCCAGCAGTGAATTTGACAAAGCGTCCACTGAAGCTTTCTTT. Translating it yields CASSEFDKASTEAFF.

The rearrangement uses TRBV4-1 and TRBJ1-1; D is ambiguous. Looked up from germline, CDR1 is MGHRA and CDR2 is YSYEKL. The germline V and J ends were trimmed by 0 bases and 1 base, with 12 bases remaining between them. This CDR3 comprises 16 residues. CDR3 protein: CASSQDPKTANTEAFF. The CDR3 coding sequence is TGCGCCAGCAGCCAAGACCCGAAAACAGCGAACACTGAAGCTTTCTTT.

This rearrangement joins TRBV9 to TRBJ1-1, with D uncertain. Trimming cost V 0 bases and J 2 bases, with 11 bases left between them. Germline V gene data show CDR1 as SGDLS and CDR2 as YYNGEE. The CDR3 is 15 residues long. The CDR3 DNA follows: TGTGCCAGCAGCGTAGACGGGAGTCCAAACACTGAAGCTTTCTTT. Its protein is CASSVDGSPNTEAFF.